The text below deals with one T cell receptor (beta chain). As yet, its antigen is unknown. The CDR3 is made up of 13 amino acids. V lost 8 bases, J lost 3 bases, and 13 bases lay in between. Profiled with immunoSEQ multiplex PCR; TCRdb holds only in-frame clones, not every one. This repertoire shows 110,000 or so clones, around nine tenths found once; its top ten account for 7% to 10%. The entry originates in a study of T cell responses to AZD1222 COVID-19 vaccine. Study-wide results and caveats: Baseline seropositivity occurred in only 5 to 7 AZD1222 recipients. Donor demographics were predominantly white British with a female majority; clonal diversity may be underestimated. As reported, nearly half of all spike-specific TCRs target variant regions that are unmutated.

The chain joins TRBV12-3 or TRBV12-4 to TRBJ1-1; maybe TRBD1 (6 bases). This receptor was identified in an adult in good health. The material sequenced was peripheral blood, taken on day 0 of AZD1222 vaccination. The CDR3 DNA follows: TGTGCCAGCGCCCTAGGGGGGGACACTGAAGCTTTCTTT. As protein: CASALGGDTEAFF.